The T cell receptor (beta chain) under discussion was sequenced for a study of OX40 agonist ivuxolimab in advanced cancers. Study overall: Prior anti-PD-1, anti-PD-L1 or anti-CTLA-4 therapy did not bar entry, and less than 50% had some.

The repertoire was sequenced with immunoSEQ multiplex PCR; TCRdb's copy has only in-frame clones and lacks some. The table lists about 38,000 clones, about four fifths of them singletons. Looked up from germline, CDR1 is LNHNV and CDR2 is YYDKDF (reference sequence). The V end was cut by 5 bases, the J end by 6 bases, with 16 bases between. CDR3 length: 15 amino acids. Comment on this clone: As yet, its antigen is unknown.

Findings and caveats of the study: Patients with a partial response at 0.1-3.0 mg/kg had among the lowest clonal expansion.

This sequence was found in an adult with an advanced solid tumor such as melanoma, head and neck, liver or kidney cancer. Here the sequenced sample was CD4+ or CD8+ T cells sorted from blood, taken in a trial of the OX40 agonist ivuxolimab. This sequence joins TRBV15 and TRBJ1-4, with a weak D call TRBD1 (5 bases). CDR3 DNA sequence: TGTGCCACCAGCCCGGGGGGATTGGGGGATGAAAAACTGTTTTTT. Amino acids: CATSPGGLGDEKLFF.